Here is one T cell receptor beta chain with its context. The antigen remains undetermined. This specimen comes from a study of shared clonotypes between healthy human individuals. Sequenced by immunoSEQ multiplex PCR; TCRdb stores in-frame clones only, minus some. Of more than 2 million clones listed, about 94% are singletons. The naive CD8 fraction comprised CD45RO-negative cells positively selected for CCR7 and excluded terminally differentiated effector memory CD45RA+ cells. Whole-study results and caveats: Few donors restricted represented genetic and exposure-history diversity.

Germline CDR1 is MNHNS and CDR2 is SASEGT. The CDR3 extends over 14 amino acids. The V and J ends lost 7 bases and 7 bases respectively, with 20 bases between them. Source material: naive CD8+ T cells sorted from blood. This clonotype was obtained from a man aged 18 to 29 in good health. This sequence joins TRBV6-1 and TRBJ2-7, with D possibly matching TRBD2 (5 bases). This CDR3 is CASKDSLMSYEQYF. CDR3 in DNA: TGTGCCAGCAAGGACTCACTAATGTCTTATGAGCAGTACTTC.